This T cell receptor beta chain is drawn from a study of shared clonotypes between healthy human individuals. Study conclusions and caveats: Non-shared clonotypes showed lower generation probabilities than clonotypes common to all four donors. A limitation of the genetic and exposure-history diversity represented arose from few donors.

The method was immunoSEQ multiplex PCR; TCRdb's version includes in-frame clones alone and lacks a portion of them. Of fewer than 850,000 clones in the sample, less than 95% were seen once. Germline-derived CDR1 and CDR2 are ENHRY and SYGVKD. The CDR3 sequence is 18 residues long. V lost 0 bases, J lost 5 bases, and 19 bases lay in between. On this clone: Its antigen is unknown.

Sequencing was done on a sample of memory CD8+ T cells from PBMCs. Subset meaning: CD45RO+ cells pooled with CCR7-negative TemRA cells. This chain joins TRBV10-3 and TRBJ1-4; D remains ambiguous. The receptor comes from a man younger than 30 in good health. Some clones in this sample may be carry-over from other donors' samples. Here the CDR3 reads CAISESKERAGRNEKLFF. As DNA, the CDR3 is TGTGCCATCAGTGAGTCCAAAGAAAGGGCAGGCCGAAATGAAAAACTGTTTTTT.